These T cell receptor beta chains were read from a single sample in a study of Ad26.COV2.S vaccination and SARS-CoV-2 variants. TCRdb's copy holds only in-frame clones and misses some; the assay was immunoSEQ multiplex PCR. Among about half a million clones listed, roughly nine tenths were seen once. Sequences were derived from peripheral blood, sampled in a trial of Ad26.COV2.S vaccine versus placebo. These receptors were collected from a person aged 18-65 years who received the Ad26.COV2.S COVID-19 vaccine or a placebo. The CDR3 runs from the conserved cysteine through the conserved F or W. D genes are given only for firm matches. Some rows mark clone size as missing; the rest say once, few, many or name a class of expanded clone.

cdr3_length | clone_size | j_call | v_call | d_call | cdr3_aa | cdr3_nt
17 | . | TRBJ2-1 | TRBV7-6 | TRBD2 | CASSPFLILAGNNEQFF | TGTGCCAGCAGCCCATTCCTCATACTAGCGGGAAACAATGAGCAGTTCTTC
16 | . | TRBJ2-1 | TRBV19 | . | CASSRLGQDQNNEQFF | TGTGCCAGTAGTCGACTGGGGCAAGACCAAAACAATGAGCAGTTCTTC
16 | few | TRBJ1-5 | TRBV4-1 | TRBD1 | CASSQPRQGRDQPQHF | TGCGCCAGCAGCCAACCCCGACAGGGCAGGGATCAGCCCCAGCATTTT
12 | . | TRBJ1-2 | TRBV29-1 | TRBD1 | CSVEPGQGGYTF | TGCAGCGTTGAGCCGGGACAGGGGGGCTACACCTTC
13 | . | TRBJ2-7 | TRBV7-2 | . | CASSFGGSYEQYF | TGTGCCAGCAGCTTCGGGGGCTCCTACGAGCAGTACTTC
13 | . | TRBJ1-6 | TRBV24-1 | . | CATSDSPNSPLHF | TGTGCCACCAGTGATTCACCAAATTCACCCCTCCACTTT
15 | . | TRBJ1-1 | TRBV6-2/TRBV6-3 | . | CASSYPEGGRAEAFF | TGTGCCAGCAGTTACCCGGAGGGAGGACGGGCTGAAGCTTTCTTT
12 | once | TRBJ1-5 | TRBV7-9 | . | CASSLGGQPQHF | TGTGCCAGCAGCTTAGGTGGACAGCCCCAGCATTTT
13 | . | TRBJ1-1 | TRBV6-5 | . | CASSYISGTEAFF | TGTGCCAGCAGTTACATTTCGGGGACTGAAGCTTTCTTT
19 | . | TRBJ2-5 | TRBV3-1/TRBV3-2 | TRBD2 | CASSQELAGGRARGETQYF | TGTGCCAGCAGCCAAGAACTAGCGGGGGGCCGGGCCCGCGGTGAGACCCAGTACTTC
15 | . | TRBJ2-7 | TRBV4-2 | . | CASSQHLGLNYGQYF | TGTGCCAGCAGCCAACACCTGGGGCTTAATTATGGGCAGTACTTC
16 | . | TRBJ2-6 | TRBV28 | TRBD2 | CASSSWTSSGANVLTF | TGTGCCAGCAGTTCTTGGACTAGCTCTGGGGCCAACGTCCTGACTTTC
14 | . | TRBJ2-7 | TRBV7-3 | TRBD2 | CASSPTSGSLEQYF | TGTGCCAGCAGCCCAACTAGCGGGAGTCTCGAGCAGTACTTC
17 | . | TRBJ1-2 | TRBV14 | TRBD1 | CASSPQFPGQGAVGYTF | TGTGCCAGCAGCCCACAGTTCCCGGGACAGGGGGCAGTAGGCTACACCTTC
14 | . | TRBJ2-3 | TRBV5-4 | TRBD1 | CASSLDRATGTQYF | TGTGCCAGCAGCCTCGACAGGGCAACAGGTACGCAGTATTTT
13 | . | TRBJ1-1 | TRBV21-1 | . | CASNLRGSTEAFF | TGTGCCAGCAACCTCAGGGGCTCCACTGAAGCTTTCTTT
15 | . | TRBJ2-5 | TRBV15 | . | CATSRVGGGEETQYF | TGTGCCACCAGCAGAGTGGGAGGAGGTGAAGAGACCCAGTACTTC
15 | once | TRBJ2-1 | TRBV13 | TRBD2 | CASSPGTSVGDEQFF | TGTGCCAGCAGCCCTGGGACTAGCGTGGGCGATGAGCAGTTCTTC
20 | once | TRBJ2-1 | TRBV21-1 | . | CASSKVSWARPWSSYNEQFF | TGTGCCAGCAGCAAAGTGTCATGGGCCCGACCTTGGAGCTCCTACAATGAGCAGTTCTTC
15 | . | TRBJ2-2 | TRBV6-6 | TRBD1 | CASSYGPGGTGELFF | TGTGCCAGCAGTTACGGGCCAGGGGGAACCGGGGAGCTGTTTTTT
13 | . | TRBJ2-6 | TRBV29-1 | . | CSVVGAGANVLTF | TGCAGCGTTGTGGGGGCAGGGGCCAACGTCCTGACTTTC
11 | . | TRBJ1-2 | TRBV14 | . | CASSHYSGYTF | TGTGCCAGCAGCCACTATAGTGGCTACACCTTC
13 | . | TRBJ2-4 | TRBV28 | TRBD2 | CASSLTSGASRDF | TGTGCCAGCAGCCTGACTAGCGGAGCTTCAAGGGACTTC
19 | . | TRBJ1-1 | TRBV19 | TRBD1 | CASSTGTGEDWSTNTEAFF | TGTGCCAGTAGTACCGGGACAGGGGAAGATTGGTCGACGAACACTGAAGCTTTCTTT
13 | . | TRBJ1-5 | TRBV18 | . | CASSPPMGQPQHF | TGTGCCAGCTCACCACCGATGGGTCAGCCCCAGCATTTT
19 | . | TRBJ2-1 | TRBV7-9 | TRBD2 | CASSLGVSGRARTSNEQFF | TGTGCCAGCAGCTTAGGGGTTAGCGGGAGGGCCCGTACGAGTAATGAGCAGTTCTTC